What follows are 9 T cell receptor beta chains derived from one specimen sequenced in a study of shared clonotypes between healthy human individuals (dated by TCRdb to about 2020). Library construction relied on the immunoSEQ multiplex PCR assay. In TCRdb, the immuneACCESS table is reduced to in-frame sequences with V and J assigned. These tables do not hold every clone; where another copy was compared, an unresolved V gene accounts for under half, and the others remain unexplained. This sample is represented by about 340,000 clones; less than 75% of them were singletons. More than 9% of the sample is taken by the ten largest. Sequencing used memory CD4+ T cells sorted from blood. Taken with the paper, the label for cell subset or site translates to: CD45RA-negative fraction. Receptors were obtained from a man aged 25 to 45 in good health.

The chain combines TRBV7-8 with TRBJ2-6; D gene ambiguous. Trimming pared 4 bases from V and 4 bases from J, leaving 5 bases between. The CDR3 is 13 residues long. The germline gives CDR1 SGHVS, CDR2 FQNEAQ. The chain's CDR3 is CASSSSGANVLTF. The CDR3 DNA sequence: TGTGCCAGCAGCTCGTCAGGGGCCAACGTCCTGACTTTC.

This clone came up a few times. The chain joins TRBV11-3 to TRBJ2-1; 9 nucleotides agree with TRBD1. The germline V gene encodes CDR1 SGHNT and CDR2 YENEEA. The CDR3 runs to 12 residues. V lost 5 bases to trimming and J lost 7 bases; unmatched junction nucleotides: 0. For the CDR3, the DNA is TGTGCCAGCAGCGGACAGGGGAATGAGCAGTTCTTC. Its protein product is CASSGQGNEQFF.

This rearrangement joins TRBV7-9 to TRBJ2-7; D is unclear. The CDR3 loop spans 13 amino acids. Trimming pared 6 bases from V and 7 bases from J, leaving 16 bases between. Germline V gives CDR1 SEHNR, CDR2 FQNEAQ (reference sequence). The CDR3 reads CASRLSVGAEQYF. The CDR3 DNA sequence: TGTGCCAGCAGATTGTCCGTGGGTGCAGAGCAGTACTTC.

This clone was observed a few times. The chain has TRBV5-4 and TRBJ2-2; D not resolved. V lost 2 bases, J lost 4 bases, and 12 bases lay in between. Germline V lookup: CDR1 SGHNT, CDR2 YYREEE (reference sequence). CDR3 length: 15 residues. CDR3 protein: CASSFPGPSTGELFF. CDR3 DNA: TGTGCCAGCAGCTTTCCGGGCCCCTCCACCGGGGAGCTGTTTTTT.

CDR3 amino acids: CASSSTSGRSGEQYF. The CDR3 DNA is TGTGCCAGCAGCTCGACTAGCGGGAGATCGGGCGAGCAGTACTTC. This rearrangement joins TRBV7-6 to TRBJ2-7; 12 bases map to TRBD2. The CDR3 covers 15 residues. The V gene end was trimmed by 4 bases and the J gene end by 6 bases; junction bases not matched to a gene: 7. Germline assignment: CDR1 SGHVS and CDR2 FNYEAQ. The full variable domain, with the rest looked up from reference TRBV7-6 and TRBJ2-7, is GAGVSQSPRYKVTKRGQDVALRCDPISGHVSLYWYRQALGQGPEFLTYFNYEAQQDKSGLPNDRFSAERPEGSISTLTIQRTEQRDSAMYRCASSSTSGRSGEQYFGPGTRLTVT.

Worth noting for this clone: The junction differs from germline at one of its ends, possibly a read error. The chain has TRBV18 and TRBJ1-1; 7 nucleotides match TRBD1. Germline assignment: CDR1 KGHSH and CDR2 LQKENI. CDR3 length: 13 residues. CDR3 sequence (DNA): TGTGCCAGTTCACAGGGGATGGACACTGAAGCTTTCTTT. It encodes CASSQGMDTEAFF. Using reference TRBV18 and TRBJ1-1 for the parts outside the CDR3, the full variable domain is NAGVMQNPRHLVRRRGQEARLRCSPMKGHSHVYWYRQLPEEGLKFMVYLQKENIIDESGMPKERFSAEFPKEGPSILRIQQVVRGDSAAYFCASSQGMDTEAFFGQGTRLTVV.

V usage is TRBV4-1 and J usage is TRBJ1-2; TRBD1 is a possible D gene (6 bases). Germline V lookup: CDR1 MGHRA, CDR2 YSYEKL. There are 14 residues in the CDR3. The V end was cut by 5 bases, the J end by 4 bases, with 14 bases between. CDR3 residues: CASSSPLQGYGYTF. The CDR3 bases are TGCGCCAGCAGCTCACCACTACAGGGCTATGGCTACACCTTC.

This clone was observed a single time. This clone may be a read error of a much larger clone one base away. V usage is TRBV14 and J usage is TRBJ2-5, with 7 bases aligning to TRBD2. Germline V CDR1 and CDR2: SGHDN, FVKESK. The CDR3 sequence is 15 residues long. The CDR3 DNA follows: TGTGCCAGCAGCCCGTTGATAAGGGCGGGGGAGACCCGGTACTTC. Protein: CASSPLIRAGETRYF.

The CDR3 spells CASSYSNGANEQFF. The CDR3 DNA reads TGTGCCAGCAGTTACTCGAACGGGGCGAATGAGCAGTTCTTC. J is TRBJ2-1 and V is TRBV6-5; D is perhaps TRBD1 or TRBD2 (5 bases each). The CDR3 loop spans 14 amino acids. CDR1 MNHEY and CDR2 SVGAGI come from the germline V gene. V lost 0 bases, J lost 7 bases, and 10 bases lay in between.